The 5 T cell receptor beta chains in this list originate from one sample, sequenced in a study of control samples from healthy donors and cancer patients. This table comes from immunoSEQ multiplex PCR, and its TCRdb copy is limited to in-frame clones, with some not included. The sample has more than 95,000 clones; approximately 90% are singletons. The specimen sequenced was blood. Receptors originate from a woman aged 65 to 85 in good health.

This clone was counted once. This chain links TRBV14 with TRBJ2-1; D call uncertain. Germline CDR1 SGHDN, CDR2 FVKESK. This CDR3 comprises 14 residues. V shed 2 bases and J shed 10 bases, with 15 bases lying between them. The CDR3 loop reads CASSQSWSVLEQFF. The CDR3 nucleotides are TGTGCCAGCAGCCAAAGTTGGTCGGTTCTCGAGCAGTTCTTC.

The V call is TRBV14, the J call TRBJ2-7, with D tentatively TRBD1 (6 bases). The CDR3 runs 17 residues. CDR1 and CDR2 from the germline V gene are SGHDN and FVKESK. V was pared by 1 base and J by 0 bases, with 16 bases between. The CDR3 DNA sequence: TGTGCCAGCAGCCAAGTTCGTTACAGGGCTAGCTCCTACGAGCAGTACTTC. This sequence encodes CASSQVRYRASSYEQYF.

This chain links TRBV4-2 with TRBJ1-4; TRBD1 matches 8 bases. The germline CDR1 and CDR2 sequences are LGHNA and YNFKEQ. The CDR3 totals 14 residues. Trimming took 1 base from V and 6 from J; bases not matched to a gene: 1. The CDR3 region is CASSQAGQDEKLFF. Written as DNA, the CDR3 is TGTGCCAGCAGCCAAGCGGGACAGGATGAAAAACTGTTTTTT.

The chain recombines TRBV2 with TRBJ2-3; TRBD2 aligns across 11 bases. The CDR3 has 15 amino acids. The V segment lost 7 bases and the J segment 1 base; nucleotides outside the gene matches: 4. Germline V gives CDR1 SNHLY, CDR2 FYNNEI. The CDR3 DNA follows: TGTGCCAGCAAGCCGGGACTAGCGGGCACAGATACGCAGTATTTT. Protein product: CASKPGLAGTDTQYF.

This clone was seen once. V usage is TRBV7-3 and J usage is TRBJ2-3; D ambiguous. CDR3 length equals 16 residues. CDR1 and CDR2 from the germline V gene are SGHTA and FQGTGA. V was shortened by 5 bases and J by 6 bases, with 21 bases between the two germline ends. The CDR3, as DNA: TGTGCCAGCAGCCCTAATGGTCGATTCGCCACGGATACGCAGTATTTT. This gives the protein CASSPNGRFATDTQYF.